The next 3 T cell receptor beta chains were all read from a single sample in a study of glioma-infiltrating T cells (dated by TCRdb to about 2016). Sequencing instrument: Illumina MiSeq. TCR alpha and beta CDR3 regions were amplified with the iRepertoire nested amplicon-rescue multiplex PCR (arm-PCR) platform from RNA. Using fastp trimming at Q25 and MiXCR clonotype assembly, TCRdb reanalyzed the public sequencing data and kept in-frame beta chains. Rows are unified per CDR3 protein, each entry keeping the most common DNA and genes. This sample is represented by around 140,000 distinct CDR3 sequences; 39% of them were singletons. Of the sample, 20% to 25% falls within the top ten clones. Material: glioma tissue, nonneoplastic brain tissue, or PBMCs (not recorded which). These receptors originate from a human donor with low-grade glioma or glioblastoma, undergoing nonglioma brain surgery, or in good health (not recorded which).

This rearrangement joins TRBV4-1 to TRBJ2-7, with a possible D match to TRBD1 (5 bases). The CDR3 consists of 15 residues. Germline V gene data show CDR1 as MGHRA and CDR2 as YSYEKL. V was cut by 1 base and J by 1 base, with 11 bases left in between. As DNA, the CDR3 is TGCGCCAGCAGCCAAGGGGTTAGGACATCCTACGAGCAGTACTTC. Protein product: CASSQGVRTSYEQYF.

This clonotype was detected only a few times. The CDR3 sequence: CATSDRFDTQYF. CDR3 DNA: TGTGCCACTTCGGACAGGTTCGATACGCAGTATTTT. This sequence joins TRBV12-3 or TRBV12-4 and TRBJ2-3; 7 bases match TRBD1. The CDR3 contains 12 residues. V dropped 10 bases and J dropped 6; count of bases not matched to a gene: 7.

The V gene is TRBV20-1, the J gene TRBJ2-3; no definite D call. V was shortened by 0 bases and J by 6 bases, with 16 bases between the two germline ends. Germline V gene data show CDR1 as DFQATT and CDR2 as SNEGSKA (reference sequence). This CDR3 spans 15 amino acids. This chain's CDR3 is CSARDIHGSTDTQYF. The CDR3 DNA is TGCAGTGCTAGAGATATTCACGGATCCACGGATACGCAGTATTTT.